The next 5 T cell receptor beta chains were all read from a single sample in a study of cytomegalovirus exposure and HLA in healthy donors. Using immunoSEQ multiplex PCR, the repertoire was profiled, and TCRdb retains in-frame clones only, with some absent. The data show roughly 120,000 clones, roughly 88% seen once. The sequenced sample consisted of PBMCs. These receptors came from a woman younger than 35 in good health and CMV-seropositive.

The chain joins TRBV11-3 to TRBJ1-2, with D possibly matching TRBD1 (6 bases). The CDR3 runs 14 residues. V lost 5 bases to trimming and J lost 8 bases, with 18 bases between them. In germline, CDR1 is SGHNT, CDR2 YENEEA. The CDR3 loop reads CASSRTVGFEGYTF. The CDR3 DNA reads TGTGCCAGCAGCCGGACAGTCGGCTTTGAGGGCTACACCTTC.

The CDR3 here is CASSLGPGSSGANVLTF. The CDR3, as DNA: TGTGCCAGCAGCTTGGGCCCCGGGAGCTCTGGGGCCAACGTCCTGACTTTC. The chain employs TRBV5-4 and TRBJ2-6, with D perhaps matching TRBD2 (6 bases). The ends were cut back, 0 bases at V and 0 bases at J, with 10 bases in the middle. Germline CDR1 SGHNT, CDR2 YYREEE (reference sequence). This CDR3 is 17 amino acids long.

V is TRBV5-1 and J is TRBJ2-1, with a weak D call TRBD2 (6 bases). The CDR3 has 15 residues. V was cut by 0 bases and J by 4 bases, with 11 bases left in between. Germline values: CDR1 SGHRS, CDR2 YFSETQ. As DNA, the CDR3 is TGCGCCAGCAGCTTGGACGGGGGACCATACAATGAGCAGTTCTTC. Encoded protein: CASSLDGGPYNEQFF.

CDR3 protein: CASSLALQSSGNTIYF. CDR3 DNA sequence: TGCGCCAGCAGCTTGGCCCTACAGAGCTCTGGAAACACCATATATTTT. V and J are TRBV5-1 and TRBJ1-3; D not resolved. The ends were cut back, 0 bases at V and 0 bases at J, with 10 bases in the middle. This CDR3 region has 16 residues. CDR1 is SGHRS, CDR2 YFSETQ, per germline.

The chain combines TRBV28 with TRBJ2-7, with 8 bases that match TRBD1. Looked up from germline, CDR1 is MDHEN and CDR2 is SYDVKM. The CDR3 has 13 amino acids. In DNA form, the CDR3 reads TGTGCTGCCTTAGGACAGGGAGACTACGAGCAGTACTTC. Translation gives CAALGQGDYEQYF.